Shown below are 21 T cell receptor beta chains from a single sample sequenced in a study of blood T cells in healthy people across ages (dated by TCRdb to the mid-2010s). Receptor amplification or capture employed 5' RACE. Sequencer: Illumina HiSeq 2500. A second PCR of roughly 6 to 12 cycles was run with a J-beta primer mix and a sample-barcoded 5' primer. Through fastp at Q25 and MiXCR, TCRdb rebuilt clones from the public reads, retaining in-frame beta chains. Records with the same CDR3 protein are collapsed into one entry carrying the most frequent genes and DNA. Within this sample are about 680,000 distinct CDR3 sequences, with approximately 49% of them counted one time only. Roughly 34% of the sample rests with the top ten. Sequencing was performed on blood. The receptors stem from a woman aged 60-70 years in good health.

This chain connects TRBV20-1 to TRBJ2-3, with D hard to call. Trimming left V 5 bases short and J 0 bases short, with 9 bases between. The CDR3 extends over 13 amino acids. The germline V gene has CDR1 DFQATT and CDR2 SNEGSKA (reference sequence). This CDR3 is CSADPSSTDTQYF. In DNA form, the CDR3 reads TGCAGTGCTGACCCATCTAGCACAGATACGCAGTATTTT.

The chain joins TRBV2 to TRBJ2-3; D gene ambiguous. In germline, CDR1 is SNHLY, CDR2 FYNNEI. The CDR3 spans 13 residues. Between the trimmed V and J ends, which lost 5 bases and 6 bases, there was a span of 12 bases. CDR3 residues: CASSPGASDTQYF. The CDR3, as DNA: TGTGCCAGCAGTCCGGGTGCTTCGGATACGCAGTATTTT.

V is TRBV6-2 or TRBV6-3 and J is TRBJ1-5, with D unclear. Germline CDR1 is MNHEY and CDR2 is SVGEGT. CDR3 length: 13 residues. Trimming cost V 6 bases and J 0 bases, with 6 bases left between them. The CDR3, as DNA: TGTGCCAGCAGAGGTCCTAGCAATCAGCCCCAGCATTTT. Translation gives CASRGPSNQPQHF.

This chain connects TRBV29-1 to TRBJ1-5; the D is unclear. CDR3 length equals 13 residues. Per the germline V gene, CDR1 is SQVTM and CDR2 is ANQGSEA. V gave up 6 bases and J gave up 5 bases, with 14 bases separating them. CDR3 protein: CSVATGTHQPQHF. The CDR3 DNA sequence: TGCAGCGTCGCCACGGGAACCCATCAGCCCCAGCATTTT.

CDR3 loop: CASSLSLAGGVHEQYF. CDR3 coding DNA: TGTGCCAGCAGCTTAAGTCTAGCGGGAGGCGTCCACGAGCAGTACTTC. The chain recombines TRBV7-8 with TRBJ2-7; 11 bases fit TRBD2. Germline CDR1 reads SGHVS; CDR2 reads FQNEAQ. Trimming cost V 2 bases and J 5 bases; bases outside gene matches: 8. The CDR3 consists of 16 residues.

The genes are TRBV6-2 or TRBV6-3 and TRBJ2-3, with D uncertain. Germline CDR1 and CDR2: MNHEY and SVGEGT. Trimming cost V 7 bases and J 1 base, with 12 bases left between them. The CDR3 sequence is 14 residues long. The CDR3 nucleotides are TGTGCCAGCATGGACCCACTTGGCACAGATACGCAGTATTTT. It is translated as CASMDPLGTDTQYF.

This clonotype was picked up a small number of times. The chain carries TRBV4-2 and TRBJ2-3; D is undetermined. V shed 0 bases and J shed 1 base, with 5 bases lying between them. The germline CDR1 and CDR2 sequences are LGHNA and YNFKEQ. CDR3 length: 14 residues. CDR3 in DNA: TGTGCCAGCAGCCAAGATCACGGCACAGATACGCAGTATTTT. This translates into CASSQDHGTDTQYF.

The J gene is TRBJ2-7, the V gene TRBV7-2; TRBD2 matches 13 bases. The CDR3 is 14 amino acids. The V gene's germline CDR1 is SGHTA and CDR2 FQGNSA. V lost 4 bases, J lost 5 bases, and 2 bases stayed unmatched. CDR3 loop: CASSSGTSGNEQYF. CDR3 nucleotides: TGTGCCAGCAGCTCCGGGACTAGCGGGAACGAGCAGTACTTC.

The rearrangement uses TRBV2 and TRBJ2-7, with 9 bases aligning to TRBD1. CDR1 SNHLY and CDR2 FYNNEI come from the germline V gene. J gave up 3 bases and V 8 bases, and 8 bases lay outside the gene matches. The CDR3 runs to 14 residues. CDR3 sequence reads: CASLGGTGSYEQYF. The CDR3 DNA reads TGTGCCAGCTTGGGTGGGACAGGGAGCTACGAGCAGTACTTC.

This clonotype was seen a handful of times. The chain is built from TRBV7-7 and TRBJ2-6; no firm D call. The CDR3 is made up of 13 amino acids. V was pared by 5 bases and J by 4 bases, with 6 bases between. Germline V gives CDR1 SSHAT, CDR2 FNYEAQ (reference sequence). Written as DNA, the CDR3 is TGTGCCAGCAGCACCCCAGGGGCCAACGTCCTGACTTTC. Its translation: CASSTPGANVLTF.

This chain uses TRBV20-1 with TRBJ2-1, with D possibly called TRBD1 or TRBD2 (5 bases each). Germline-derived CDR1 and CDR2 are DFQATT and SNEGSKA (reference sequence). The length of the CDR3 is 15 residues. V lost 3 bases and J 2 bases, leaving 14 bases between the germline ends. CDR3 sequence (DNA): TGCAGTGCTAGCCCCATAGAGGGGACCTACAATGAGCAGTTCTTC. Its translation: CSASPIEGTYNEQFF.

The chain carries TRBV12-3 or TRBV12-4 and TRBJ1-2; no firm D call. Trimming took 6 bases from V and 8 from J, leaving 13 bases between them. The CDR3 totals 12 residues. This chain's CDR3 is CASSRNREGYTF. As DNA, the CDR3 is TGTGCCAGCAGCCGAAACCGGGAGGGCTACACCTTC.

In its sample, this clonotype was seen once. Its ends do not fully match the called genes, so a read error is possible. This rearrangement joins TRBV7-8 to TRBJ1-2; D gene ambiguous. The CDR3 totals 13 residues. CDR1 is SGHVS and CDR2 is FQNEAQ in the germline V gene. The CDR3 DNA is TGTGCCAGCAGCCTAGCGCAGCGGCTCGGCTACACCTTC. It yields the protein CASSLAQRLGYTF.

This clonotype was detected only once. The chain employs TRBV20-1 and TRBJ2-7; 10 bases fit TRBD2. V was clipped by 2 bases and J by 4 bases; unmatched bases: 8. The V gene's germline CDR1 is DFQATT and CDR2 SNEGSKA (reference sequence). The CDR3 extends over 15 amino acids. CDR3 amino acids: CSARRTSGASYEQYF. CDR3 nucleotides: TGCAGTGCTAGAAGGACTAGCGGAGCCTCTTACGAGCAGTACTTC.

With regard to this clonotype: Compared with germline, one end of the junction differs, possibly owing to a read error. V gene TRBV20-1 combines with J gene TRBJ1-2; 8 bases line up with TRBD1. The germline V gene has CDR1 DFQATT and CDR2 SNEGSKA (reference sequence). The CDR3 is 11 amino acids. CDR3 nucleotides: TGCGGTGCTGGGGACAGGAGTGGCTACACCTTC. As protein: CGAGDRSGYTF.

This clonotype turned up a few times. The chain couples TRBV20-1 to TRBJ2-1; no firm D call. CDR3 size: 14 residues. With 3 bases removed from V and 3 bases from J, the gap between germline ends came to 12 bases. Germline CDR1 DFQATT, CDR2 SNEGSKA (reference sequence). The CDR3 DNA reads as TGCAGTGCTAGTCACGATCTGCACTACAATGAGCAGTTCTTC. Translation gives CSASHDLHYNEQFF.

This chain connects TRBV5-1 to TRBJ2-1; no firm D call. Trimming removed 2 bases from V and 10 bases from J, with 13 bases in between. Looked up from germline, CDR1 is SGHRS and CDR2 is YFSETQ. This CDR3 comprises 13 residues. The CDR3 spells CASSFAWEGEQFF. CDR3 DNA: TGCGCCAGCAGCTTTGCTTGGGAAGGCGAGCAGTTCTTC.

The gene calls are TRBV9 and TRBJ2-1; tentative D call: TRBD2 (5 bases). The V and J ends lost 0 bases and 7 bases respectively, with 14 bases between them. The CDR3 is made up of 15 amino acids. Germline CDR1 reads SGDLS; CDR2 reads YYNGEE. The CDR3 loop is CASSVGGRFGNEQFF. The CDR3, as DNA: TGTGCCAGCAGCGTAGGCGGGCGGTTCGGAAATGAGCAGTTCTTC.

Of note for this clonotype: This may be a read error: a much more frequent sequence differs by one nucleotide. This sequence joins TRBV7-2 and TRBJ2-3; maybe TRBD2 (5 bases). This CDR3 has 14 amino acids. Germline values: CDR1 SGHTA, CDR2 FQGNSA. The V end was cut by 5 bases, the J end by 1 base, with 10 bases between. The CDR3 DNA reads TGTGCCAGCAGCCGTGGAGCGGGCACAGATACGCAGTATTTT. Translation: CASSRGAGTDTQYF.

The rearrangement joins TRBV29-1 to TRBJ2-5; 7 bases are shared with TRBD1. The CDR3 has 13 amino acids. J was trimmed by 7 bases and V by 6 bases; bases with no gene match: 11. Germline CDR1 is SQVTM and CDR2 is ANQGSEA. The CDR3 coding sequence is TGCAGCGTGAGGGGGCCAGCCAAAGGGACCCAGTACTTC. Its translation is CSVRGPAKGTQYF.

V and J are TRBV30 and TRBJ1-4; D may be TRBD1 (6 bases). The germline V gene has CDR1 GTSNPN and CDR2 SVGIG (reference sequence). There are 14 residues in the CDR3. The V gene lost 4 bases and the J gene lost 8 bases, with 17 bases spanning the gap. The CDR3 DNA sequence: TGTGCCTGGAATGCGGGAGAAGGGGGGGAAAAACTGTTTTTT. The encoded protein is CAWNAGEGGEKLFF.